This T cell receptor beta chain was identified in a study of cytomegalovirus exposure and HLA in healthy donors. Whole-study findings and limits: In a later analysis, a missense DCLRE1C variant was linked to TCR beta V- and J-gene trimming. Some segments of the V type, notably TRBV6-2 and TRBV6-3, were excluded as indistinguishable.

On this clone itself: As yet, its antigen is unknown.

The ends lost 3 bases at V and 9 bases at J; junction bases unmatched: 21. From germline, CDR1 is LNHDA and CDR2 SQIVND (reference sequence). This CDR3 is built from 18 residues. With 60 Vbeta and 13 Jbeta primers, the PCR was carried out. The protocol was immunoSEQ multiplex PCR, while the TCRdb copy is restricted to in-frame clones and leaves out a portion. This table has approximately 150,000 clones, about four fifths appearing once. The sequencing sample was made of PBMCs. This receptor was taken from a man aged 18 to 29 in good health and CMV-seronegative. The chain carries TRBV19 and TRBJ2-7; 9 bases fit TRBD2. The CDR3 region has the DNA TGTGCCAGTAGTATCCGGGGCTTAGCGGGAGATACTCCTTTTGGGCAGTACTTC. This gives the protein CASSIRGLAGDTPFGQYF.